The 31 T cell receptor beta chains below were found in one sample sequenced in a study of vaccination and CD4 T cells after COVID-19. These receptors are not linked to any known antigen. Cultured CD4+ T-cell DNA underwent Oncomine TCR Beta short-read sequencing. MiXCR was run by TCRdb on the PCR reads, yielding one entry per CDR3 protein. Among roughly 15,000 distinct CDR3 sequences listed, about 26% were seen once. Treatment defined: approximately nine-day PBMC culture with coronavirus spike peptide pools or control peptides (ViraFEST assay). The sequenced sample was cultured CD4+ T cells from blood. These receptors all come from a human donor with COVID-19.

V gene TRBV21-1 combines with J gene TRBJ1-4; TRBD1, the D gene given by the table, was not confirmed from the DNA. TRBV21-1 is described as a pseudogene. This CDR3 has 16 residues. CDR3: CASSKTAYGAREKLFF. DNA of the CDR3: TGTGCCAGCAGCAAAACTGCGTACGGGGCTCGCGAAAAACTGTTTTTT.

The rearrangement joins TRBV10-3 to TRBJ2-6; either TRBD1 or TRBD2 may fit D (5 bases each). V was trimmed by 9 bases and J by 0 bases, leaving 15 bases between them. CDR3 size: 16 residues. CDR1 is ENHRY and CDR2 is SYGVKD in the germline V gene. This chain's CDR3 is CAMRGERPSGANVLTF. CDR3 DNA sequence: TGTGCCATGAGGGGCGAGCGGCCCTCTGGGGCCAACGTCCTGACTTTC.

The chain carries TRBV11-3 and TRBJ1-3; a weak D match, TRBD1 (6 bases). This CDR3 is 14 amino acids long. Trimming removed 0 bases from V and 7 bases from J, with 10 bases in between. The germline gives CDR1 SGHNT, CDR2 YENEEA. Here the CDR3 reads CASSLDPGGNTIYF. The CDR3 DNA reads TGTGCCAGCAGCTTAGACCCTGGGGGCAACACCATATATTTT.

This clonotype was seen a few times. V gene TRBV19 combines with J gene TRBJ2-2; no firm D call. The CDR3 sequence is 15 residues long. Per germline, CDR1 LNHDA and CDR2 SQIVND (reference sequence). The V and J ends lost 3 bases and 0 bases respectively, with 8 bases between them. CDR3 in DNA: TGTGCCAGTAGTATTGCCAGGACGAACACCGGGGAGCTGTTTTTT. Translation gives CASSIARTNTGELFF.

The chain links TRBV20-1 to TRBJ2-2; 8 bases agree with TRBD1. With V trimmed by 3 bases and J by 4 bases, 7 bases remained unmatched. The CDR3 is 15 amino acids. CDR1 and CDR2 (germline): DFQATT, SNEGSKA (reference sequence). The chain's CDR3 is CSARPQGVRTGELFF. Here the CDR3 DNA reads TGCAGTGCTAGGCCACAGGGGGTCCGCACCGGGGAGCTGTTTTTT.

This clonotype appeared a few times. The chain links TRBV7-8 to TRBJ1-6; 8 nucleotides agree with TRBD1. Looked up from germline, CDR1 is SGHVS and CDR2 is FQNEAQ. This CDR3 comprises 14 residues. V shed 5 bases and J 6 bases; nucleotides not matched to a gene: 3. The CDR3 sequence is CASSPTGGNSPLHF. DNA for the CDR3: TGTGCCAGCAGCCCAACAGGGGGTAATTCACCCCTCCACTTT.

This clonotype turned up a few times. In DNA, the CDR3 is TGTGCCACCAGTGACCGGTACGATACCGGGGAGCTGTTTTTT. Amino acid sequence: CATSDRYDTGELFF. J is TRBJ2-2 and V is TRBV24-1; no clear D. From germline, CDR1 is KGHDR and CDR2 SFDVKD. V was cut by 4 bases and J by 5 bases, with 10 bases left in between. This CDR3 comprises 14 residues.

The rearrangement joins TRBV19 to TRBJ1-5; D is uncertain. CDR1 LNHDA and CDR2 SQIVND come from the germline V gene (reference sequence). Trimming cost V 5 bases and J 2 bases, with 19 bases left between them. The CDR3 runs to 17 residues. CDR3 bases: TGTGCCAGTAGTGGGCTAAGGTCCGCTTGGGGCAATCAGCCCCAGCATTTT. Encoded protein: CASSGLRSAWGNQPQHF.

The V call is TRBV6-5, the J call TRBJ2-7; 7 bases line up with TRBD1. Per germline, CDR1 MNHEY and CDR2 SVGAGI. The CDR3 spans 14 residues. Trimming removed 2 bases from V and 2 bases from J; junction bases left unmatched: 3. CDR3 nucleotides: TGTGCCAGCAGTTACGAGCAGGGGGCCTACGAGCAGTACTTC. Its protein product is CASSYEQGAYEQYF.

The chain employs TRBV12-3 or TRBV12-4 and TRBJ1-1, with unresolved D. V was cut by 2 bases and J by 1 base, with 8 bases left in between. CDR3 length: 14 residues. CDR3 sequence (DNA): TGTGCCAGCAGTTTATTGTTAGAGAACACTGAAGCTTTCTTT. Protein: CASSLLLENTEAFF.

The DNA for the CDR3 is TGTGCCACCCGTATGTCGGGCACTGAAGCTTTCTTT. It translates to CATRMSGTEAFF. The V and J genes are TRBV19 and TRBJ1-1; D is undetermined. Trimming removed 10 bases at V and 4 bases at J, with 13 bases between. Germline CDR1 and CDR2: LNHDA and SQIVND (reference sequence). The CDR3 loop spans 12 amino acids.

The gene calls are TRBV2 and TRBJ1-2; D is perhaps TRBD1 (6 bases). Trimming cost V 8 bases and J 5 bases, with 9 bases left between them. The germline V gene has CDR1 SNHLY and CDR2 FYNNEI. The length of the CDR3 is 11 residues. CDR3 coding DNA: TGTGCCAGCTATGGACAGTATGGCTACACCTTC. As protein: CASYGQYGYTF.

The sample holds a few counts of this clonotype. The rearrangement joins TRBV6-1 to TRBJ2-3; D gene unclear. The CDR3 is 16 amino acids. Germline V gene data show CDR1 as MNHNS and CDR2 as SASEGT. Trimming cost V 0 bases and J 4 bases, with 14 bases left between them. CDR3 sequence reads: CASSEASPTVADTQYF. The CDR3 DNA is TGTGCCAGCAGTGAAGCCAGCCCAACGGTGGCAGATACGCAGTATTTT.

This chain uses TRBV5-4 with TRBJ1-6; 8 bases are a match to TRBD1. Germline V gives CDR1 SGHNT, CDR2 YYREEE (reference sequence). V lost 0 bases to trimming and J lost 5 bases; unmatched junction nucleotides: 1. The CDR3 has 15 residues. The CDR3 spells CASSLGTGNNSPLHF. CDR3 bases: TGTGCCAGCAGCTTGGGGACAGGGAATAATTCACCCCTCCACTTT.

The chain has TRBV7-9 and TRBJ2-2; no definite D call. This CDR3 has 13 residues. Germline values: CDR1 SEHNR, CDR2 FQNEAQ (reference sequence). Trimming shortened V by 6 bases and J by 6 bases, and 11 bases separated the two germline ends. The CDR3 loop is CASRPDGAGELFF. CDR3 bases: TGTGCCAGCAGACCGGACGGAGCCGGGGAGCTGTTTTTT.

This clonotype has a handful of counts. The chain couples TRBV28 to TRBJ2-2, with D maybe TRBD2 (5 bases). CDR1 MDHEN and CDR2 SYDVKM come from the germline V gene. V lost 7 bases, J lost 4 bases, and 16 bases lay in between. The CDR3 length is 15 residues. The CDR3 here is CASTVPRAGTGELFF. CDR3 DNA: TGTGCCAGCACCGTCCCAAGGGCGGGCACCGGGGAGCTGTTTTTT.

The chain has TRBV9 and TRBJ1-2; 9 bases fit TRBD1. Germline CDR1 reads SGDLS; CDR2 reads YYNGEE. V shed 0 bases and J 4 bases; nucleotides not matched to a gene: 4. The length of the CDR3 is 15 residues. In DNA, the CDR3 is TGTGCCAGCAGCGTAGCCCCGGGACAGGGCTATGGCTACACCTTC. The encoded protein is CASSVAPGQGYGYTF.

This rearrangement joins TRBV5-8 to TRBJ1-2; possible D gene TRBD1, 5 bases. CDR1 and CDR2 from the germline V gene are SGHTS and YDEGEE. Trimming left V 0 bases short and J 9 bases short, with 15 bases between. The CDR3 sequence is 14 residues long. The CDR3 DNA reads as TGTGCCAGCAGCTTGGCCGGGGCCCTGAGAAGCTACACCTTC. Its protein product is CASSLAGALRSYTF. The full variable domain, completed using reference TRBV5-8 and TRBJ1-2, is EAGVTQSPTHLIKTRGQQATLRCSPISGHTSVYWYQQALGLGLQFLLWYDEGEERNRGNFPPRFSGRQFPNYSSELNVNALELEDSALYLCASSLAGALRSYTFGSGTRLTVV.

This clonotype was detected once. The CDR3, as DNA: TGCAGCGTTTCAGTAGGGGTTAAGTCTGGAAACACCATATATTTT. It translates to CSVSVGVKSGNTIYF. The V and J genes are TRBV29-1 and TRBJ1-3, with D possibly being TRBD1 (5 bases). The CDR3 covers 15 residues. Germline V gene sequence: CDR1 SQVTM, CDR2 ANQGSEA. Trimming left V 5 bases short and J 1 base short, with 15 bases between.

The rearrangement links TRBV5-1 to TRBJ1-1; no reliable D call. CDR1 is SGHRS, CDR2 YFSETQ, per germline. This CDR3 region has 14 residues. With 7 bases removed from V and 4 bases from J, the gap between germline ends came to 17 bases. The CDR3 coding sequence is TGCGCCAGCGGTCCTCGAGGGTTGGGCACTGAAGCTTTCTTT. Its translation: CASGPRGLGTEAFF. Together with reference TRBV5-1 and TRBJ1-1, the CDR3 gives the full variable domain: KAGVTQTPRYLIKTRGQQVTLSCSPISGHRSVSWYQQTPGQGLQFLFEYFSETQRNKGNFPGRFSGRQFSNSRSEMNVSTLELGDSALYLCASGPRGLGTEAFFGQGTRLTVV.

V and J are TRBV5-1 and TRBJ1-6; weak D call: TRBD1 (6 bases). CDR3 size: 16 residues. Germline V gene sequence: CDR1 SGHRS, CDR2 YFSETQ. V lost 4 bases and J 6 bases, leaving 17 bases between the germline ends. CDR3 protein: CASSPKGDGGNSPLHF. CDR3 DNA: TGCGCCAGCAGCCCCAAGGGGGACGGAGGTAATTCACCCCTCCACTTT. The full variable domain, in which reference TRBV5-1 and TRBJ1-6 provide the parts outside the CDR3, is KAGVTQTPRYLIKTRGQQVTLSCSPISGHRSVSWYQQTPGQGLQFLFEYFSETQRNKGNFPGRFSGRQFSNSRSEMNVSTLELGDSALYLCASSPKGDGGNSPLHFGNGTRLTVT.

This clonotype was found once. DNA of the CDR3: TGTGCCAGCTCACCACTAGGGGGTAGCTCCTACGAGCAGTACTTC. It is translated as CASSPLGGSSYEQYF. V usage is TRBV18 and J usage is TRBJ2-7; a weak D match, TRBD1 (6 bases). Germline CDR1 KGHSH, CDR2 LQKENI. The germline V and J ends were trimmed by 1 base and 0 bases, with 10 bases remaining between them. The CDR3 contains 15 residues. Full variable domain (rest looked up from reference TRBV18 and TRBJ2-7): NAGVMQNPRHLVRRRGQEARLRCSPMKGHSHVYWYRQLPEEGLKFMVYLQKENIIDESGMPKERFSAEFPKEGPSILRIQQVVRGDSAAYFCASSPLGGSSYEQYFGPGTRLTVT.

This chain joins TRBV2 and TRBJ1-2, with TRBD1 matching over 10 bases. V lost 8 bases to trimming and J lost 7 bases; unmatched junction nucleotides: 4. Germline CDR1 SNHLY, CDR2 FYNNEI. CDR3 length equals 12 residues. CDR3 sequence (DNA): TGTGCCAGCGGGGGGACAGGGGTTGGCTACACCTTC. It codes for CASGGTGVGYTF.

In DNA form, the CDR3 reads TGCAGCGTTGTCAGGGCGCAGGGCTATGGCTACACCTTC. Translation: CSVVRAQGYGYTF. The chain joins TRBV29-1 to TRBJ1-2; weak D call: TRBD1 (5 bases). The germline V gene encodes CDR1 SQVTM and CDR2 ANQGSEA. V gave up 4 bases and J gave up 4 bases, with 13 bases separating them. This CDR3 has 13 residues. Full variable domain (remainder filled in from reference TRBV29-1 and TRBJ1-2): SAVISQKPSRDICQRGTSLTIQCQVDSQVTMMFWYRQQPGQSLTLIATANQGSEATYESGFVIDKFPISRPNLTFSTLTVSNMSPEDSSIYLCSVVRAQGYGYTFGSGTRLTVV.

The V and J genes are TRBV4-1 and TRBJ1-5; D is possibly TRBD1 (5 bases). Germline V CDR1 and CDR2: MGHRA, YSYEKL. The V gene lost 2 bases and the J gene lost 0 bases, with 8 bases spanning the gap. The CDR3 has 15 residues. CDR3 sequence: CASSQLTDSNQPQHF. DNA of the CDR3: TGCGCCAGCAGCCAACTGACAGATAGCAATCAGCCCCAGCATTTT.

The chain is built from TRBV7-2 and TRBJ2-7; 12 nucleotides line up with TRBD1. The CDR3 sequence is 17 residues long. Germline CDR1 SGHTA, CDR2 FQGNSA. Trimming took 3 bases from V and 6 from J; bases not matched to a gene: 12. Here the CDR3 reads CASSLALRDRGLSEQYF. CDR3 sequence (DNA): TGTGCCAGCAGCTTGGCTTTAAGGGACAGGGGGCTGAGCGAGCAGTACTTC.

The rearrangement links TRBV7-2 to TRBJ2-7, with a tentative D call TRBD2 (6 bases). The CDR3 is made up of 11 amino acids. Germline-derived CDR1 and CDR2 are SGHTA and FQGNSA. The V gene lost 0 bases and the J gene lost 9 bases, with 6 bases spanning the gap. In nucleotides, the CDR3 is TGTGCCAGCAGCTTAGCGGGGGGGCAGTACTTC. It is translated as CASSLAGGQYF.

This rearrangement joins TRBV11-2 to TRBJ1-4; D may be TRBD1 (6 bases). CDR3 length: 15 residues. Germline V CDR1 and CDR2: SGHAT, FQNNGV. V was cut by 0 bases and J by 8 bases, with 13 bases left in between. CDR3 protein: CASSLDRGGREKLFF. The CDR3, as DNA: TGTGCCAGCAGCTTAGATCGGGGGGGCAGGGAAAAACTGTTTTTT.

This rearrangement joins TRBV6-1 to TRBJ1-1, with no clear D. Germline V gene data show CDR1 as MNHNS and CDR2 as SASEGT. Trimming cost V 5 bases and J 0 bases, with 13 bases left between them. CDR3 length equals 15 residues. DNA of the CDR3: TGTGCCAGCAGTCCGGGTTCTTCCATGAACACTGAAGCTTTCTTT. It encodes CASSPGSSMNTEAFF.

This clonotype is medium-sized (0.01 to 0.1%). The V call is TRBV6-1, the J call TRBJ1-4; TRBD1 aligns across 8 bases. Germline V lookup: CDR1 MNHNS, CDR2 SASEGT. The CDR3 has 14 residues. The trim removed 5 bases at V and 6 bases at J, leaving 5 bases unmatched. The CDR3 DNA reads as TGTGCCAGCAGTCTTTCGGGACAGGATGAAAAACTGTTTTTT. It translates to CASSLSGQDEKLFF.

This clonotype was picked up a small number of times. The chain uses TRBV20-1 and TRBJ2-3, with D maybe TRBD1 (6 bases). CDR1 and CDR2 from the germline V gene are DFQATT and SNEGSKA (reference sequence). The CDR3 totals 16 residues. Trimming left V 5 bases short and J 2 bases short, with 20 bases between. In nucleotides, the CDR3 is TGCAGTGCTCTCCTACTTACAGGGAGCCACACAGATACGCAGTATTTT. Protein product: CSALLLTGSHTDTQYF.